Listed below are T cell receptor beta chains from one sample, sequenced in a study of cytomegalovirus exposure and HLA in healthy donors. Some clones are missing from TCRdb's copy, which holds only in-frame ones; the method was immunoSEQ multiplex PCR. The top ten clones hold approximately 14% of a sample with 90,000 to 120,000 clones, roughly 70% of them seen once. The sequenced sample consisted of PBMCs. Every receptor here comes from a woman in her thirties or forties in good health and CMV-seropositive. Both conserved end residues are trimmed from each CDR3. The order of the fields is D gene, J gene, CDR3 length, V gene, CDR3 protein. A D gene is named only where the DNA matches it firmly.

>TRBD2|TRBJ2-1|13|TRBV4-3
ASSHGGGGYNEQF
>NA|TRBJ1-2|12|TRBV4-2
ASSQEDSNYGYT
>TRBD1|TRBJ2-7|11|TRBV5-6
ASSLRQGAQQY
>NA|TRBJ1-6|12|TRBV30
AWSRRGEGSPLH
>NA|TRBJ2-7|13|TRBV14
ASRLGGGPSDEQY
>NA|TRBJ2-7|11|TRBV19
ASRMRGSYEQY
>NA|TRBJ1-1|13|TRBV6-5
ASSYSRTAPRQAF
>NA|TRBJ2-2|14|TRBV7-9
ASSFPRTANTGELF
>TRBD2|TRBJ2-7|13|TRBV4-1
ASSQGPAGYYEQY
>NA|TRBJ1-2|12|TRBV6-5
ASSRQTGNYGYT
>NA|TRBJ2-2|10|TRBV2
ASREDTGELF
>NA|TRBJ1-2|14|TRBV6-1
ASSEGTGFGIYGYT
>TRBD2|TRBJ2-7|14|TRBV4-3
ASSQDHGGGVYEQY
>TRBD1|TRBJ2-7|12|TRBV5-1
ASSRGTGDYEQY
>NA|TRBJ1-6|14|TRBV27
ASSPLSSQKNSPLH
>TRBD1|TRBJ2-7|16|TRBV4-1
ASSQESAVTGAGYEQY
>NA|TRBJ2-7|11|TRBV30
AWRPGVSYEQY
>TRBD1|TRBJ1-2|15|TRBV11-2
ASSSPRLQGAFYGYT
>TRBD1|TRBJ2-7|13|TRBV7-2
ASSLGTGFRNEQY
>NA|TRBJ1-6|13|TRBV7-6
ASSLEDSRNSPLH
>NA|TRBJ1-5|10|TRBV7-9
ASSRGAQPQH
>NA|TRBJ1-2|9|TRBV5-6
ASSSFYGYT
>NA|TRBJ2-7|10|TRBV5-8
ASSPHPHEQY
>NA|TRBJ1-1|14|TRBV5-1
ASSLASGQINTEAF
>NA|TRBJ2-2|13|TRBV18
ASSRGQGNTGELF
>NA|TRBJ1-3|11|TRBV6-6
ASSEGSGNTIY
>NA|TRBJ2-7|12|TRBV4-1
ASSQHRSPYEQY
>TRBD1|TRBJ1-4|14|TRBV25-1
ASSERQGATNEKLF
>TRBD1|TRBJ1-1|12|TRBV5-5
ASSTGTGNTEAF
>TRBD2|TRBJ2-1|13|TRBV6-5
ASSYSAGDYNEQF
>TRBD1|TRBJ1-6|11|TRBV13
ASQVTGARALH
>TRBD2|TRBJ2-7|14|TRBV4-3
ASSQDILARLYEQY
>TRBD2|TRBJ2-5|14|TRBV18
ASSTTSGGPQETQY
>TRBD2|TRBJ2-5|17|TRBV6-1
ASSEQPSGGTFSGETQY
>NA|TRBJ1-1|11|TRBV10-1
ASSDRANTEAF
>NA|TRBJ2-3|12|TRBV30
AWSVLAALDTQY
>TRBD1|TRBJ1-2|13|TRBV18
ASSPGTGAVYGYT
>NA|TRBJ1-6|13|TRBV2
ASGSAVSGNSPLH
>NA|TRBJ1-1|13|TRBV27
ASSLTGQGWTEAF
>NA|TRBJ1-2|12|TRBV9
ASSETDRFYGYT
>NA|TRBJ2-2|15|TRBV9
ASSALGGASGTGELF
>NA|TRBJ2-2|14|TRBV7-3
ASSRFGLSNTGELF
>NA|TRBJ1-2|12|TRBV30
AWKMGGEVVGYT
>NA|TRBJ1-2|14|TRBV10-3
AISGNYDRTKYGYT
>TRBD2|TRBJ2-2|14|TRBV11-3
ASSLSGGAATGELF
>TRBD1|TRBJ1-1|15|TRBV7-8
ASSLEARGLWNTEAF
>NA|TRBJ2-3|10|TRBV10-1
ASSTGPDTQY
>NA|TRBJ2-7|12|TRBV5-1
ASSLVDGVYEQY
>TRBD1|TRBJ2-7|12|TRBV6-5
ASSTPDRSYEQY
>NA|TRBJ2-1|10|TRBV30
AWSAQGDEQF
>NA|TRBJ2-5|9|TRBV20-1
SARQVETQY